One and the same sample provided the 17 T cell receptor beta chains below, sequenced in a study of CD8 T cells in Susac syndrome. Reverse transcription of about 0.45 to 1 ug RNA was performed with random hexamers. TCRdb re-called the immunoSEQ multiplex PCR reads with MiXCR, one entry per CDR3 protein. In the table there are about 190,000 distinct CDR3 sequences, approximately 95% of which are singletons. The sequencing input was CD8+ T cells from PBMCs. These receptors were collected from a human donor with Susac syndrome.

V and J are TRBV7-2 and TRBJ2-7; no definite D call. The germline V gene encodes CDR1 SGHTA and CDR2 FQGNSA. The CDR3 has 15 residues. Trimming removed 0 bases from V and 4 bases from J, with 13 bases in between. The CDR3 reads CASSLAAVGGYEQYF. The CDR3 DNA reads TGTGCCAGCAGCTTAGCGGCGGTCGGTGGTTACGAGCAGTACTTC.

The gene calls are TRBV19 and TRBJ1-5; 9 bases are a match to TRBD1. After removal of 6 bases from V and 6 bases from J, the junction contained 9 bases not matched to a gene. This CDR3 has 15 residues. The germline gives CDR1 LNHDA, CDR2 SQIVND (reference sequence). The chain's CDR3 is CASSDRDREVQPQHF. CDR3 sequence (DNA): TGTGCCAGTAGCGACCGGGACAGGGAGGTTCAGCCCCAGCATTTT.

The V call is TRBV27, the J call TRBJ1-2; D perhaps matches TRBD1 (6 bases). This CDR3 is built from 13 residues. Germline V lookup: CDR1 MNHEY, CDR2 SMNVEV (reference sequence). V lost 4 bases, J lost 2 bases, and 8 bases lay in between. Here the CDR3 DNA reads TGTGCCAGCAGTTGGGACACGAACTATGGCTACACCTTC. Translation: CASSWDTNYGYTF.

V usage is TRBV3-1 and J usage is TRBJ2-1; D possibly corresponds to TRBD2 (5 bases). CDR1 is LGHDT, CDR2 YNNKEL, per germline (reference sequence). The V end was cut by 3 bases, the J end by 5 bases, with 14 bases between. This CDR3 is built from 15 residues. The chain's CDR3 is CASSQLDLPNNEQFF. The CDR3 DNA reads TGTGCCAGCAGCCAGTTGGACTTACCTAACAATGAGCAGTTCTTC.

The chain couples TRBV7-9 to TRBJ1-1; D ambiguous. Germline values: CDR1 SEHNR, CDR2 FQNEAQ (reference sequence). V was clipped by 1 base and J by 7 bases, with 4 bases between them. This CDR3 has 11 residues. This chain's CDR3 is CASSLEGEAFF. The CDR3 nucleotides read TGTGCCAGCAGCTTAGAGGGTGAAGCTTTCTTT. The entire variable domain, with the rest obtained from reference TRBV7-9 and TRBJ1-1, is as follows: DTGVSQNPRHKITKRGQNVTFRCDPISEHNRLYWYRQTLGQGPEFLTYFQNEAQLEKSRLLSDRFSAERPKGSFSTLEIQRTEQGDSAMYLCASSLEGEAFFGQGTRLTVV.

This rearrangement joins TRBV5-1 to TRBJ1-3; no firm D call. Trimming cost V 0 bases and J 4 bases, with 20 bases left between them. Germline V gene sequence: CDR1 SGHRS, CDR2 YFSETQ. This CDR3 comprises 18 residues. The CDR3 DNA sequence: TGCGCCAGCAGCTTGGATTATGGCAGCCGAGCTCTAGGAAACACCATATATTTT. This gives the protein CASSLDYGSRALGNTIYF. Full variable domain (missing parts from reference TRBV5-1 and TRBJ1-3): KAGVTQTPRYLIKTRGQQVTLSCSPISGHRSVSWYQQTPGQGLQFLFEYFSETQRNKGNFPGRFSGRQFSNSRSEMNVSTLELGDSALYLCASSLDYGSRALGNTIYFGEGSWLTVV.

The chain employs TRBV20-1 and TRBJ2-5; perhaps TRBD2 as D (6 bases). Germline lookup yields CDR1 DFQATT and CDR2 SNEGSKA (reference sequence). The CDR3 totals 15 residues. Trimming left V 0 bases short and J 5 bases short, with 16 bases between. The chain's CDR3 is CSARDPSGVWETQYF. The CDR3 coding sequence is TGCAGTGCTAGAGATCCATCGGGAGTTTGGGAGACCCAGTACTTC.

The chain has TRBV30 and TRBJ2-1; TRBD1 is a possible D gene (5 bases). Deletions cut 0 bases from V and 7 bases from J, with 7 bases between. Germline lookup yields CDR1 GTSNPN and CDR2 SVGIG (reference sequence). The CDR3 extends over 12 amino acids. The CDR3 region is CAWSVQENEQFF. CDR3 nucleotides: TGTGCCTGGAGTGTACAGGAGAATGAGCAGTTCTTC.

The chain recombines TRBV9 with TRBJ2-5, with 8 nucleotides matching TRBD2. Germline CDR1 and CDR2: SGDLS and YYNGEE. Losses at the gene ends were 3 bases for V and 5 bases for J; bases not matched to a gene: 9. The CDR3 spans 15 residues. The CDR3 bases are TGTGCCAGCAGCGACGATAGCGGGACCGGGGAGACCCAGTACTTC. Protein: CASSDDSGTGETQYF.

This chain uses TRBV10-2 with TRBJ1-5; D is possibly TRBD1 (5 bases). CDR3 size: 17 residues. The ends were cut back, 3 bases at V and 3 bases at J, with 18 bases in the middle. Germline CDR1 is WSHSY and CDR2 is SAAADI. The CDR3 protein is CASSELRDPIPNQPQHF. As DNA, the CDR3 is TGCGCCAGCAGTGAACTCCGGGACCCTATCCCCAATCAGCCCCAGCATTTT.

The CDR3 bases are TGTGCCACCAGCAGAGATCATGGGGGAGTAGGGCCAGATACGCAGTATTTT. As protein: CATSRDHGGVGPDTQYF. The gene calls are TRBV15 and TRBJ2-3, with D possibly called TRBD1 or TRBD2 (5 bases each). From germline, CDR1 is LNHNV and CDR2 YYDKDF (reference sequence). The CDR3 sequence is 17 residues long. With 0 bases removed from V and 4 bases from J, the gap between germline ends came to 17 bases.

This clonotype was seen just once. The J gene is TRBJ2-7, the V gene TRBV18, with 8 bases aligning to TRBD2. The CDR3 loop spans 14 amino acids. The trim removed 7 bases at V and 6 bases at J, leaving 11 bases unmatched. The germline gives CDR1 KGHSH, CDR2 LQKENI. The CDR3 reads CASFLAGGQGEQYF. CDR3 DNA sequence: TGTGCCAGCTTCCTTGCGGGGGGCCAAGGCGAGCAGTACTTC.

This sequence joins TRBV7-9 and TRBJ2-7; D is unresolved. The V and J ends lost 4 bases and 6 bases respectively, with 13 bases between them. The CDR3 is 13 amino acids. From germline, CDR1 is SEHNR and CDR2 FQNEAQ (reference sequence). The CDR3 nucleotides are TGTGCCAGCAGCTCCCAGACATATTCCGAGCAGTACTTC. This translates into CASSSQTYSEQYF.

This chain links TRBV7-9 with TRBJ2-5; perhaps TRBD2 as D (5 bases). CDR3 length: 14 amino acids. The germline gives CDR1 SEHNR, CDR2 FQNEAQ (reference sequence). The V end lost 5 bases, the J end lost 4 bases, and 14 bases lay between the germline ends. Here the CDR3 DNA reads TGTGCCAGCAGCCCGGGAAGGGCCTTAGAGACCCAGTACTTC. It translates to CASSPGRALETQYF.

The genes are TRBV19 and TRBJ1-1, with 8 nucleotides matching TRBD1. The CDR3 has 15 residues. Per the germline V gene, CDR1 is LNHDA and CDR2 is SQIVND (reference sequence). The junction had 9 bases not matched to a gene; V was cut back by 5 bases and J by 4 bases. CDR3 loop: CASSSRQGMSTEAFF. In nucleotides, the CDR3 is TGTGCCAGTAGTTCGAGACAGGGGATGTCCACTGAAGCTTTCTTT. Complete variable domain (other parts from reference TRBV19 and TRBJ1-1): DGGITQSPKYLFRKEGQNVTLSCEQNLNHDAMYWYRQDPGQGLRLIYYSQIVNDFQKGDIAEGYSVSREKKESFPLTVTSAQKNPTAFYLCASSSRQGMSTEAFFGQGTRLTVV.

The rearrangement links TRBV23-1 to TRBJ2-7, with D possibly being TRBD1 or TRBD2 (5 bases each). Being an ORF, TRBV23-1 has a function that is uncertain. The V gene lost 3 bases and the J gene lost 3 bases, with 12 bases spanning the gap. This CDR3 region has 14 residues. The CDR3 sequence: CASSHEGSFYEQYF. The CDR3 DNA reads TGCGCCAGCAGTCATGAGGGGTCCTTCTACGAGCAGTACTTC.

The table lists this clonotype with a count of one. V gene TRBV11-2 combines with J gene TRBJ2-7; D remains unclear. Per the germline V gene, CDR1 is SGHAT and CDR2 is FQNNGV. Trimming removed 2 bases at V and 4 bases at J, with 6 bases between. This CDR3 is built from 12 residues. The CDR3 bases are TGTGCCAGCAGCTTAAGAGAATACGAGCAGTACTTC. Encoded protein: CASSLREYEQYF.